Following are 10 T cell receptor beta chains from one sample sequenced in a study of chemoradiotherapy in HPV16-positive cancers. The protocol was immunoSEQ multiplex PCR, while the TCRdb copy is restricted to in-frame clones and leaves out a portion. This table holds about 68,000 clones, about nine tenths found once. The material sequenced was blood, taken from a patient who underwent chemoradiotherapy. These receptor sequences come from a human donor with HPV-associated anogenital cancer.

The V gene is TRBV6-5, the J gene TRBJ1-2, with no clear D. CDR1 and CDR2 from the germline V gene are MNHEY and SVGAGI. V dropped 0 bases and J dropped 1 base, with 12 bases sitting between them. The CDR3 runs to 16 residues. The CDR3 region has the DNA TGTGCCAGCAGTTACTCAAGAGAGCTGCTTAACTATGGCTACACCTTC. Amino acids: CASSYSRELLNYGYTF.

This CDR3 is CASSLGDRETGELFF. In DNA, the CDR3 is TGTGCCAGCAGCTTAGGGGACAGGGAGACCGGGGAGCTGTTTTTT. The chain employs TRBV7-2 and TRBJ2-2; 9 nucleotides align to TRBD1. This CDR3 has 15 amino acids. V was pared by 1 base and J by 5 bases, with 2 bases of the junction left unmatched. Per germline, CDR1 SGHTA and CDR2 FQGNSA.

This sequence joins TRBV18 and TRBJ2-7; maybe TRBD1 (6 bases). V was shortened by 0 bases and J by 2 bases, with 11 bases between the two germline ends. This CDR3 region has 15 residues. From germline, CDR1 is KGHSH and CDR2 LQKENI. CDR3 protein: CASSPPSGTTYEQYF. DNA for the CDR3: TGTGCCAGCTCACCACCTTCTGGGACAACCTACGAGCAGTACTTC. Looking up the rest from reference TRBV18 and TRBJ2-7 gives the full variable domain: NAGVMQNPRHLVRRRGQEARLRCSPMKGHSHVYWYRQLPEEGLKFMVYLQKENIIDESGMPKERFSAEFPKEGPSILRIQQVVRGDSAAYFCASSPPSGTTYEQYFGPGTRLTVT.

The chain employs TRBV30 and TRBJ1-1, with 10 bases fitting TRBD1. V shed 5 bases and J 4 bases; nucleotides not matched to a gene: 10. The germline gives CDR1 GTSNPN, CDR2 SVGIG (reference sequence). This CDR3 is 15 amino acids long. This CDR3 is CAWEDRGRRSTEAFF. Here the CDR3 DNA reads TGTGCCTGGGAAGACAGGGGGCGTCGGAGCACTGAAGCTTTCTTT.

This chain links TRBV6-1 with TRBJ2-7, with a possible D match to TRBD2 (6 bases). CDR1 is MNHNS and CDR2 is SASEGT in the germline V gene. V gave up 3 bases and J gave up 5 bases, with 11 bases separating them. This CDR3 comprises 13 residues. Here the CDR3 reads CASSEQLANEQYF. CDR3 DNA: TGTGCCAGCAGTGAGCAACTAGCTAACGAGCAGTACTTC.

The V and J genes are TRBV5-1 and TRBJ2-5; TRBD1 or TRBD2 may be the D gene (5 bases each). The CDR3 covers 18 residues. Germline CDR1 SGHRS, CDR2 YFSETQ. Trimming shortened V by 4 bases and J by 1 base, and 23 bases separated the two germline ends. The DNA of the CDR3 is TGCGCCAGCAGCCCTAGGGTATTATTCGGGACGATCCAAGAGACCCAGTACTTC. Encoded protein: CASSPRVLFGTIQETQYF.

The J gene is TRBJ1-1, the V gene TRBV29-1; D not resolved. Trimming took off 2 bases at V and 6 bases at J, with 10 bases between the two ends. Germline V gene sequence: CDR1 SQVTM, CDR2 ANQGSEA. This CDR3 has 12 residues. The CDR3 reads CSVEKGNAEAFF. CDR3 DNA sequence: TGCAGCGTTGAAAAGGGAAATGCTGAAGCTTTCTTT. Based on the CDR3 plus reference TRBV29-1 and TRBJ1-1, the full variable domain is SAVISQKPSRDICQRGTSLTIQCQVDSQVTMMFWYRQQPGQSLTLIATANQGSEATYESGFVIDKFPISRPNLTFSTLTVSNMSPEDSSIYLCSVEKGNAEAFFGQGTRLTVV.

The rearrangement uses TRBV28 and TRBJ2-3, with 8 positions matching TRBD2. The trim removed 3 bases at V and 5 bases at J, leaving 10 bases unmatched. This CDR3 has 16 residues. Germline V lookup: CDR1 MDHEN, CDR2 SYDVKM. Here the CDR3 DNA reads TGTGCCAGCAGTTTCAGGCGGGGGGCCTTCAGAGATACGCAGTATTTT. Its protein is CASSFRRGAFRDTQYF.

This chain uses TRBV7-2 with TRBJ2-1, with TRBD2 matching over 12 bases. This CDR3 has 17 residues. CDR1 and CDR2 from the germline V gene are SGHTA and FQGNSA. J lost 0 bases, V lost 5 bases, and 5 bases had no gene match. CDR3 in DNA: TGTGCCAGCAGCCAAGGACTAGCGGGAAGCTCCTACAATGAGCAGTTCTTC. Amino acids: CASSQGLAGSSYNEQFF.

The rearrangement links TRBV28 to TRBJ2-7; 8 bases line up with TRBD2. Germline V lookup: CDR1 MDHEN, CDR2 SYDVKM. The CDR3 is made up of 13 amino acids. The CDR3 spells CASREGRAYEQYF. For the CDR3, the DNA is TGTGCAAGTCGGGAGGGCCGCGCCTACGAGCAGTACTTC.